This T cell receptor beta chain is from a study of radiotherapy plus CTLA-4 blockade in lung cancer. Focal radiation plus CTLA-4 blockade with ipilimumab was administered to patients who had chemo-refractory metastatic non-small-cell lung cancer. Findings and caveats of the study: Reported findings show early blood T cell clone dynamics, with interferon-beta, best predicted response.

This clone was observed at least ten times. Antigen unknown. TCRdb's table, derived via immunoSEQ multiplex PCR, lists solely in-frame clones and lacks some. Of more than 95,000 clones listed, around 74% are singletons. Germline V gene lookup returns CDR1 SGHNT and CDR2 YYREEE (reference sequence). CDR3 length: 14 residues. V dropped 1 base and J dropped 1; count of bases not matched to a gene: 1. This rearrangement joins TRBV5-4 to TRBJ1-1; 7 nucleotides agree with TRBD1. This specimen was peripheral blood, taken from a patient treated with radiotherapy plus ipilimumab. This TCR was recovered from a human donor with non-small cell lung cancer who had a partial response to radiotherapy plus ipilimumab. Some clones in this sample may be carry-over from other donors' samples. The CDR3 protein is CASSLRQGNTEAFF. CDR3 bases: TGTGCCAGCAGCTTGCGACAGGGGAACACTGAAGCTTTCTTT.